This T cell receptor (beta chain) originates from a study of regulatory and conventional T cells in RAG deficiency. A note on this clone: Antigen unknown.

General study points: Shorter CDR3s in all patient subsets; >90% Treg-Tconv overlap in Omenn.

The sorted conventional CD4+ T cells were CD25-low and CD127-high, with genomic DNA sequenced. The assay was immunoSEQ multiplex PCR, and TCRdb's table has in-frame clones only and misses some. Of approximately 30,000 clones listed, more than 90% are singletons. CDR1 and CDR2 (germline): SNHLY, FYNNEI. Trimming took 7 bases from V and 0 from J, leaving 13 bases between them. The CDR3 totals 15 residues. This same sample was also taken into another study, of regulatory T cells. Per that study: The PCR used 52 TRBV and 13 TRBJ primers.

This chain connects TRBV2 to TRBJ1-3; D is ambiguous. The clonotype originates from a human donor in good health. Specimen: CD25- CD4+ T cells sorted from blood. The CDR3 here is CASKGSGNSGNTIYF. CDR3 nucleotide sequence: TGTGCCAGCAAAGGGAGCGGAAACTCTGGAAACACCATATATTTT. Based on the CDR3 plus reference TRBV2 and TRBJ1-3, the full variable domain is EPEVTQTPSHQVTQMGQEVILRCVPISNHLYFYWYRQILGQKVEFLVSFYNNEISEKSEIFDDQFSVERPDGSNFTLKIRSTKLEDSAMYFCASKGSGNSGNTIYFGEGSWLTVV.